This T cell receptor beta chain was identified during a study of Ad26.COV2.S vaccination and SARS-CoV-2 variants. Sequencing used immunoSEQ multiplex PCR; TCRdb keeps in-frame clones, though not all of them. The data show about 500,000 clones, about 88% seen once. The CDR3 is made up of 18 amino acids. Germline assignment: CDR1 SGHTA and CDR2 FQGNSA. Trimming took 3 bases from V and 4 from J; bases not matched to a gene: 15. The treatment is: some 19 received Ad26.COV2.S at low or high dose, single or two shots; roughly five received placebo; per-sample allocation not given. The investigators took samples on day 63 after the first vaccine or placebo injection.

The sequence was obtained from a person between 18 and 65 years old who received the Ad26.COV2.S COVID-19 vaccine or a placebo. This sample comprised peripheral blood, obtained in a trial of Ad26.COV2.S vaccine versus placebo. V is TRBV7-2 and J is TRBJ2-1; 7 bases are shared with TRBD2. CDR3: CASSFRAHGGGLYNEQFF. The CDR3 DNA reads as TGTGCCAGCAGCTTCCGGGCCCATGGGGGGGGACTTTACAATGAGCAGTTCTTC.